This T cell receptor (beta chain) is from a study of T and B cells in COVID-19 patients. Study-level findings and limits: Patients with COVID-19 reportedly showed strongly skewed T cell receptor beta variable and joining gene usage.

From blood, about 250-500 ng of genomic DNA served as TRB template. BIOMED2 TRB-A/B primer pools were used in multiplex TRB PCR. In TCRdb, the multiplex PCR reads were re-called with MiXCR into one record per CDR3 protein. The table records around 15,000 distinct CDR3 sequences, under 30% of them present only once. This clonotype was recorded at least ten times. Its antigen is currently unknown. The germline gives CDR1 MNHNY, CDR2 SVGAGI (reference sequence). Trimming removed 5 bases from V and 1 base from J, with 5 bases in between. The CDR3 covers 12 residues. This TCR was sampled from a human donor who had recovered from COVID-19. Sequencing used blood. The V gene is TRBV6-6, the J gene TRBJ2-5, with D uncertain. Here the CDR3 reads CASSNLQETQYF. Here the CDR3 DNA reads TGTGCCAGCAGTAACCTCCAAGAGACCCAGTACTTC.